The subject of this entry is one T cell receptor (beta chain). What this receptor recognizes is not known. One base away there is no much larger clone; base qualities are not given. V is cut back by 3 bases and J by 9 bases, with 16 bases in the junction unmatched. CDR1 SQVTM and CDR2 ANQGSEA were looked up in the germline V gene. Taken from cysteine to phenylalanine, the CDR3 has 15 residues. The sequence is cut down to CDR3 DNA, 45 bases in frame from base 1. Sequenced using an Illumina MiSeq. TCRdb took the public reads, trimmed them with fastp at Q25, ran MiXCR for clone calling and kept in-frame beta chains. For every CDR3 protein sequence, its rows merge into one entry that carries the most common genes and DNA. Counted in this sample were about 42,000 distinct CDR3 sequences; 9% to 15% of them appeared once. Approximately 8% of the sample lies in the top ten. The data are from a study of type 1 regulatory T cells listed by TCRdb under 2021. With respect to the entire study: The study characterized an in vitro protocol that generated a Tr1-enriched, alloantigen-specific CD4 T cell product named T-allo10. Patients with hematological malignancies who were receiving allogeneic hematopoietic stem cell transplantation were the group in which T-allo10 was being clinically evaluated.

The research as a whole found: Compared with non-Tr1 cells, Tr1 cells had a narrower TCR repertoire, and the study took this difference to reflect clonal expansion driven by alloantigen.

The TCR originated in a human donor in good health. The sequencing sample was made of cultured non-Tr1 T cells, either the whole culture or a sorted T cell fraction (not recorded which). This specimen's cell subset or site label, per the study, means: non-Tr1 population from the T-allo10 product. The sequence links TRBV29-1 to TRBJ2-7; 8 bases in between match TRBD1. The bases read TGCAGCGTTGAGGCCACGACAGGGGCGAACCCACGGCAGTACTTC. The encoded protein is CSVEATTGANPRQYF.